The subject of this entry is one T cell receptor (beta chain). It lacks a known antigen. No base quality values were provided; no much bigger clone lies one nucleotide off. Ophthalmopathy patients had moderately to severely active disease, with a Clinical Activity Score of 3 or more, a NOSPECS grade of 4 or more, and a disease duration of less than 3 months. Exclusion was applied to patients with uncontrolled infections, other autoimmune diseases, pregnancy or lactation. Diagnoses were based on clinical symptoms, serum thyroxine and TRAb, thyroid ultrasound and orbital computed tomography. PBMCs were isolated from 10 ml of fresh peripheral blood by Ficoll-Paque density gradient centrifugation. Trizol reagent was used to extract total RNA, and RNA quality was then checked on an Agilent 2100 Bioanalyzer. The TCR beta CDR3 regions were amplified from the RNA transcripts. The first round of RT-PCR for the TCR CDR3 was performed with the HTBI primer set and the Qiagen OneStep RT-PCR kit. Libraries were constructed in a second round of multiplex PCR, after which size selection and purification were performed. Sequencing of the libraries was done on an Illumina HiSeq2000 using paired-end 100 bp reads. The authors processed their data as follows. SOAPnuke was used to process the raw data, with reads discarded if the reads contained adapters or uncalled bases, had a mean Phred below 15, or lacked an exact constant-primer or identifier match. High-quality paired reads were merged using COPE v1.2.5, and each unique nucleotide sequence was defined as a clonotype. MiTCR v1.1 was used to align clonotypes to the IMGT TRBV, TRBD and TRBJ reference segments. Only V-J combinations with frequency above 0.0001, covering 99.2% of repertoires, were analysed. The TCS score was defined as F50 (clonal expansion) divided by E x V (chaos), with BLOSUM62-based TCRdist calculated between CDR3 peptides within each V-J. Welch's t-statistics and random forest reduced some 510 V-J features to 13, which were used in a naive Bayes classifier (R e1071). The raw public reads went through TCRdb reprocessing: fastp at Q25, MiXCR clone calling, in-frame beta chains kept. Identical CDR3 protein sequences are pooled into one entry, listed with their most common genes and DNA. TCRdb's processing, not the study's, gives the V and J calls here. This sample holds about 590,000 distinct CDR3 sequences; 14% were observed only once. Less than 9% of the sample lies in the top ten.

The CDR3 numbers 17 residues from cysteine through phenylalanine. Only the CDR3 part of the read is kept: 51 bases, read in frame from the first base. Taken from the germline V gene, the CDR1 and CDR2 loops are SGHTA and FQGNSA. For this chain, trimming is 1 base at the V end and 5 bases at the J end, and the number of junction bases without a gene match is 8. These data originate in a study of T cells in Graves' hyperthyroidism and ophthalmopathy (dated by TCRdb to between 2017 and 2020). Study-wide context: Peripheral blood samples were taken at initial diagnosis, before any treatment was given. TCR V-J signatures able to tell the groups apart were searched for in a discovery cohort of approximately 95 patients, of whom 43 had Graves' ophthalmopathy and 57 had stable Graves' hyperthyroidism. Whether ophthalmopathy could be predicted prospectively was tested in an independent validation cohort made up of 18 to 20 hyperthyroidism patients plus 17 patients who later progressed to ophthalmopathy. For training and testing, the 100 or so patients in the discovery cohort were randomly divided in a 7:3 ratio. In addition, the study compared T-cell repertoires in thyroid tissue and in blood from about 6 Graves' hyperthyroidism patients. After sampling, hyperthyroidism patients received methimazole starting at 30 mg daily, and ophthalmopathy patients received high-dose intravenous methylprednisolone. According to the paper, TCR Vbeta CDR3 sequencing was carried out on around 140 peripheral blood samples, which came from some 41 ophthalmopathy, around 74 hyperthyroidism and approximately 17 progressor patients. The full study reports these points: A model built on a 13 V-J signature distinguished ophthalmopathy from stable hyperthyroidism, reaching roughly 88% sensitivity and 81.08% specificity in cross-validation and 80%/75% in testing. Most expanded thyroid clonotypes (frequency above 0.001) were also found in blood, which suggests that blood repertoires may mirror thyroid immune responses. Sample size was not statistically predetermined, and investigators were not blinded to group allocation. In validation, the model predicted progression to ophthalmopathy a median of 6.5 months before onset, with about 70% sensitivity and about 72% specificity.

Sequenced input: blood. The receptor's source is a woman aged 18 to 35 with Graves' ophthalmopathy. The chain was built from TRBV7-2 and TRBJ2-5; 12 bases in the junction line up with TRBD2. The DNA sequence is as follows: TGTGCCAGCAGCTTAGAGTCTAGCGGGAGGGCCAGGGAGACCCAGTACTTC. Protein translation: CASSLESSGRARETQYF.